This T cell receptor beta chain was documented in a study of T-cell reconstitution after alpha-beta-depleted transplantation in children. With respect to this clonotype: The target antigen is unknown.

General study findings and limits: Day-60 TCRbeta diversity that was high in some patients was derived from surviving recipient T cells and thymic progenitors. Expanded graft clones, several hundred of them, were reportedly the source of alpha-beta T cells about two months after transplant.

Unique molecular identifiers were incorporated when the TCRbeta library was constructed. Using its own MiXCR run on the PCR reads, TCRdb lists one record per CDR3 protein. The sample holds nearly 350,000 distinct CDR3 sequences; about 17% are singletons and the top ten take around 41%. The CDR3 runs 13 residues. J gave up 5 bases and V 0 bases, and 3 bases lay outside the gene matches. Germline V gives CDR1 GTSNPN, CDR2 SVGIG (reference sequence). This sequence originates from a male patient aged 2-15 years who had a stem cell transplant for acute lymphoblastic leukemia, so the T cells may come from the graft donor. The V call is TRBV30, the J call TRBJ1-1, with 7 bases identical to TRBD1. Here the sequenced sample was PBMCs, mostly from graft donor cells, taken 360 days after TCRalphabeta/CD19-depleted stem cell transplant. CDR3 amino acids: CAWSVQGLTEAFF. CDR3 coding DNA: TGTGCCTGGAGTGTACAGGGGCTTACTGAAGCTTTCTTT. The whole variable domain, filled in from reference TRBV30 and TRBJ1-1, reads SQTIHQWPATLVQPVGSPLSLECTVEGTSNPNLYWYRQAAGRGLQLLFYSVGIGQISSEVPQNLSASRPQDRQFILSSKKLLLSDSGFYLCAWSVQGLTEAFFGQGTRLTVV.